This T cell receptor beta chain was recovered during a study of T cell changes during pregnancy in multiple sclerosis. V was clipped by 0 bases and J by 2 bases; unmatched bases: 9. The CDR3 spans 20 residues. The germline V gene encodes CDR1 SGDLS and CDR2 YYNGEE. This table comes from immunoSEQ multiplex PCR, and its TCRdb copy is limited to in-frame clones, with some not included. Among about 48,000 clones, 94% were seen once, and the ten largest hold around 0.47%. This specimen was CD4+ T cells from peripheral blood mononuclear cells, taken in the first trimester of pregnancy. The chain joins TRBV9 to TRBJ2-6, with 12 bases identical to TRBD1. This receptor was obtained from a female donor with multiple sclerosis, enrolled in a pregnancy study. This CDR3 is CASSVGGQGASFTGANVLTF. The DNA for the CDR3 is TGTGCCAGCAGCGTAGGGGGACAGGGGGCATCATTTACTGGGGCCAACGTCCTGACTTTC.